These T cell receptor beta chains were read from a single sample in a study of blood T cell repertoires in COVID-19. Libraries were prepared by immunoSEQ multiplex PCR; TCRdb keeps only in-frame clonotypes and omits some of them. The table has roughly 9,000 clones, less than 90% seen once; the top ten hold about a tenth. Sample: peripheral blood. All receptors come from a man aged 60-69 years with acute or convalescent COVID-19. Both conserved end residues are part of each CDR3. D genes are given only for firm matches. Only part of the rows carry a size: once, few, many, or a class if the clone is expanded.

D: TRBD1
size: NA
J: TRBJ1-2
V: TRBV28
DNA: TGTGCCAGCAGACCCGGACAGGGGAGGGATGGCTACACCTTC
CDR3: CASRPGQGRDGYTF

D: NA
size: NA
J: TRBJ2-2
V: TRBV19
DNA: TGTGCCAGTAGTGGGGCCAGGGGTCAGAGGACCGGGGAGCTGTTTTTT
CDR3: CASSGARGQRTGELFF

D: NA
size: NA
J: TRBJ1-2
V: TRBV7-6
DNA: TGTGCCAGCAGCCCCCGGGGGGGGAACTATGGCTACACCTTC
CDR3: CASSPRGGNYGYTF

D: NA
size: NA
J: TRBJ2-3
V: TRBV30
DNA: TGTGCCTGGTCACAGGGATATACGCAGTATTTT
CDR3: CAWSQGYTQYF

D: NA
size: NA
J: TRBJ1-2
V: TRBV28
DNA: TGTGCCAGCAGTTTACAGACAGGAGGAGACCCAGTAAACTATGGCTACACCTTC
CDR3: CASSLQTGGDPVNYGYTF

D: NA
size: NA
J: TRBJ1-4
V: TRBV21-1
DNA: TGTGCCAGCAGCAAAAGACTCCCCGGGGATGAAAAACTGTTTTTT
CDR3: CASSKRLPGDEKLFF

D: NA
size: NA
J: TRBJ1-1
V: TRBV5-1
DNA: TGCGCCAGCAGATGGGACTTCGGGGCTGAAGCTTTCTTT
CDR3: CASRWDFGAEAFF

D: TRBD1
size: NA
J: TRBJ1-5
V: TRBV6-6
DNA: TGTGCCAGCGGGGACAGGGGCAATCAGCCCCAGCATTTT
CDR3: CASGDRGNQPQHF

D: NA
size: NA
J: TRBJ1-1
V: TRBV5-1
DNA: TGCGCCAGCAACCAAGCTCCGAACACTGAAGCTTTCTTT
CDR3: CASNQAPNTEAFF

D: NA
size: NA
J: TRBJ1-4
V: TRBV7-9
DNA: TGTGCCAGCAGCTCCGAGTCGGGGGCAACTAATGAAAAACTGTTTTTT
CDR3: CASSSESGATNEKLFF

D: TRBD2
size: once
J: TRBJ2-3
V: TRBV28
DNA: TGTGCCAGCATAAAGCGGGGGCTCGCCACAGATACGCAGTATTTT
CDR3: CASIKRGLATDTQYF

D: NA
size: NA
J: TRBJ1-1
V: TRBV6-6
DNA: TGTGCCAGCAGTGGGTCGGAGACTGAAGCTTTCTTT
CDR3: CASSGSETEAFF

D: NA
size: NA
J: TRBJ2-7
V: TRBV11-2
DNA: TGTGCCAGCAGCTCACAGGCCCGATTTGAGCAGTACTTC
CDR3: CASSSQARFEQYF

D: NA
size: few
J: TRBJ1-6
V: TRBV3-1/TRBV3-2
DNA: TGTGCCAGCAGCCCCGGGACAAGTAATTCACCCCTCCACTTT
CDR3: CASSPGTSNSPLHF

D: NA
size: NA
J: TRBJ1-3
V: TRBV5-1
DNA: TGCGCCAGCAGCCCCGGAGGGATCCGCTCTGGAAACACCATATATTTT
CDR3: CASSPGGIRSGNTIYF

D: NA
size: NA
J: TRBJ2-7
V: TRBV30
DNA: TGTGCCTGGAGTCCGTGGACTAACGAGCAGTACTTC
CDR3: CAWSPWTNEQYF

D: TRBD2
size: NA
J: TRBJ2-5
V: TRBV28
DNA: TGTGCCAGCAAAGTGGGAGGGTACCAAGAGACCCAGTACTTC
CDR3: CASKVGGYQETQYF

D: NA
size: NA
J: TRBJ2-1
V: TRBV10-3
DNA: TGTGCCATCACCTCCCCGGTCGGGCAGTTCTTC
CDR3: CAITSPVGQFF

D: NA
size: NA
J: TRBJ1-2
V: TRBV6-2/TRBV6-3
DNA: TGTGCCAGCAGTTACGCGGGGGGGCAGTCCTATGGCTACACCTTC
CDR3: CASSYAGGQSYGYTF

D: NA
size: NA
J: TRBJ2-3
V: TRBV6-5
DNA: TGTGCTACCCTACGTACGAACCTTAATACGCAGTATTTT
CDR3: CATLRTNLNTQYF

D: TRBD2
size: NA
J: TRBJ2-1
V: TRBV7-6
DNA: TGTGCCAGCAGCTCGGGACTAGCGGGAGGCGATGAGCAGTTCTTC
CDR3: CASSSGLAGGDEQFF

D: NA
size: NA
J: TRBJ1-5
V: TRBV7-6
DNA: TGTGCCAGCAGCCATAAGGCGGGGGAAAATCAGCCCCAGCATTTT
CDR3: CASSHKAGENQPQHF

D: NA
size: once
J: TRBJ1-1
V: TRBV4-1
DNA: TGCGCCAGCAGCCAACGGGAGGGCCTCAGAGGGGAAGCTTTCTTT
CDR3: CASSQREGLRGEAFF

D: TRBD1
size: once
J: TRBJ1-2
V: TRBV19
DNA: TGTGCCAGTAGTCTCGGACAGGGCTATGGCTACACCTTC
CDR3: CASSLGQGYGYTF

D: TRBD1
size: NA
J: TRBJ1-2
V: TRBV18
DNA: TGTGCCAGCTCGCCGGGACAGACCTGGTATGGCTACACCTTC
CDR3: CASSPGQTWYGYTF

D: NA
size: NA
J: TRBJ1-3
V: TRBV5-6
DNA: TGTGCCAGCAGCGTCGGGGTCTCTGGAAACACCATATATTTT
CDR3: CASSVGVSGNTIYF

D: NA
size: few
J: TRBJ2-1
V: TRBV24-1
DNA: TGTGCCACCAGTGATCCCTCGACAGACCTAAGGGGGAAGCAGTTCTTC
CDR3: CATSDPSTDLRGKQFF

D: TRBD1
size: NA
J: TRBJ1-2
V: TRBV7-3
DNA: TGTGCCAGCAGCTTAGACAGGGGCTATGGCTACACCTTC
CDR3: CASSLDRGYGYTF

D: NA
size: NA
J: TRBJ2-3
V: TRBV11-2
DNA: TGTGCCAGCACCCTAAGCACAGATACGCAGTATTTT
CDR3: CASTLSTDTQYF